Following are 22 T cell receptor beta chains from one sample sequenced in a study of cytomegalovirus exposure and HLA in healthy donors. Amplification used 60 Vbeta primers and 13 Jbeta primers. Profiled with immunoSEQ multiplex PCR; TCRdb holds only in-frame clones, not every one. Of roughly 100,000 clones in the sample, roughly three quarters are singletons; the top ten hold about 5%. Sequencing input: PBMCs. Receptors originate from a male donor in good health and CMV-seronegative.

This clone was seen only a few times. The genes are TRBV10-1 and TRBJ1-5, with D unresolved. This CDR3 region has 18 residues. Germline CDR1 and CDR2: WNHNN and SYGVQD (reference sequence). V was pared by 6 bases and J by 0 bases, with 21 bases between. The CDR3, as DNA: TGCGCCAGCAGAGACCGAAATAGACAAAAATGTAGCAATCAGCCCCAGCATTTT. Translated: CASRDRNRQKCSNQPQHF.

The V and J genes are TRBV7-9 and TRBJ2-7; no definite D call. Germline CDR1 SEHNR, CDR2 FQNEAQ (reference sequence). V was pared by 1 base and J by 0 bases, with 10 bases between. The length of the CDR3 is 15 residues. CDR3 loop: CASSLVGVPSYEQYF. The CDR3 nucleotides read TGTGCCAGCAGCTTAGTAGGAGTACCCTCCTACGAGCAGTACTTC.

This CDR3 reads CAWSATGRNQPQHF. For the CDR3, the DNA is TGTGCCTGGAGCGCGACAGGGCGCAATCAGCCCCAGCATTTT. V usage is TRBV30 and J usage is TRBJ1-5; 7 positions match TRBD1. There are 14 residues in the CDR3. The trim removed 3 bases at V and 2 bases at J, leaving 4 bases unmatched. Germline V gene lookup returns CDR1 GTSNPN and CDR2 SVGIG (reference sequence).

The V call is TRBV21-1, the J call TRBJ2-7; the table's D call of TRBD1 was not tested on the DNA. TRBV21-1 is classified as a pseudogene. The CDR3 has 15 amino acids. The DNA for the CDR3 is TGTGCCAGCAGCGCTTTGGACAGGTTGGGTTTTTGGAGGACGGTC. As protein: CASSALDRLGFWRTV.

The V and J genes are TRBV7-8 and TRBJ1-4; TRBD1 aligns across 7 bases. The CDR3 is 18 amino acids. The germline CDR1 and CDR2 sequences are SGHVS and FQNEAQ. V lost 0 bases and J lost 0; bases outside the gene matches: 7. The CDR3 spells CASSLALQGEATNEKLFF. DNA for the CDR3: TGTGCCAGCAGCTTAGCGCTGCAGGGGGAGGCAACTAATGAAAAACTGTTTTTT. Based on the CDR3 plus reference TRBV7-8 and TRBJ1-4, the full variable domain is GAGVSQSPRYKVAKRGQDVALRCDPISGHVSLFWYQQALGQGPEFLTYFQNEAQLDKSGLPSDRFFAERPEGSVSTLKIQRTQQEDSAVYLCASSLALQGEATNEKLFFGSGTQLSVL.

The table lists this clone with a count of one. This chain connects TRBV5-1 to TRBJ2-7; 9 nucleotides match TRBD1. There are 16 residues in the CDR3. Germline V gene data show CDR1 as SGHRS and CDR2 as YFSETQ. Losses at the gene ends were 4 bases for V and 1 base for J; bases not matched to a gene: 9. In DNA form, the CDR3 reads TGCGCCAGCAGCCGTACGCCCGGGACAGGGTCCTACGAGCAGTACTTC. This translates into CASSRTPGTGSYEQYF.

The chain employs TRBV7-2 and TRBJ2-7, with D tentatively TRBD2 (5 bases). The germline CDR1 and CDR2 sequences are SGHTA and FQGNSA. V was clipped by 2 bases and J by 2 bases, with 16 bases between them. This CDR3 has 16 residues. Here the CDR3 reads CASSLWVGMLAYEQYF. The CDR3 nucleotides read TGTGCCAGCAGCTTATGGGTCGGGATGTTGGCCTACGAGCAGTACTTC.

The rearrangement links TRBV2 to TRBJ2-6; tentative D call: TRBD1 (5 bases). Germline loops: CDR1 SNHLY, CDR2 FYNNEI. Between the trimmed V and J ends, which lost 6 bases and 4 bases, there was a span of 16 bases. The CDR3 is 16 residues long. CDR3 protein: CASREDMVAGANVLTF. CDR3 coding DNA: TGTGCCAGCAGAGAGGACATGGTGGCGGGGGCCAACGTCCTGACTTTC.

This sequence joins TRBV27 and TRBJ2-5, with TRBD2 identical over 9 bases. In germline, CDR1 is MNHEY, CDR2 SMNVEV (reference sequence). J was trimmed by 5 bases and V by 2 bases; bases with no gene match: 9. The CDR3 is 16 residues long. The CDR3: CASSLTAAGGGETQYF. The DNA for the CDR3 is TGTGCCAGCAGTTTAACCGCGGCGGGAGGGGGGGAGACCCAGTACTTC.

The CDR3 DNA reads as TGTGCCAGTAGTATAACGGCGGGAGCCTACAATGAGCAGTTCTTC. It yields the protein CASSITAGAYNEQFF. J is TRBJ2-1 and V is TRBV19; TRBD2 aligns across 7 bases. Germline V gene lookup returns CDR1 LNHDA and CDR2 SQIVND (reference sequence). J was trimmed by 2 bases and V by 2 bases; bases with no gene match: 3. The CDR3 is 15 residues long.

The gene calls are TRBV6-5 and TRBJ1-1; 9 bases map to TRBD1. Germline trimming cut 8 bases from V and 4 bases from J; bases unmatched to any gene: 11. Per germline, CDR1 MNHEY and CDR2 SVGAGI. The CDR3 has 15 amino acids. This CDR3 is CASREGVTGGTEAFF. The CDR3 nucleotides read TGTGCCAGCCGGGAGGGGGTGACAGGGGGCACTGAAGCTTTCTTT.

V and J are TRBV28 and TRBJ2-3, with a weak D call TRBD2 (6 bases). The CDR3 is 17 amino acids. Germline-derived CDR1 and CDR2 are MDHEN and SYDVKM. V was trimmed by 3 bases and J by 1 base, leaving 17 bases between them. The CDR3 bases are TGTGCCAGCAGTTTCGGGCCAAATAGCGGACGCACAGATACGCAGTATTTT. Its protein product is CASSFGPNSGRTDTQYF.

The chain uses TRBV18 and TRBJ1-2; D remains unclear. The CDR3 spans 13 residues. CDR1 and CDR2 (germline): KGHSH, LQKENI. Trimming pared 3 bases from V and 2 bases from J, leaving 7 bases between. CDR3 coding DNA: TGTGCCAGCTCACCGGAACAGAACTATGGCTACACCTTC. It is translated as CASSPEQNYGYTF.

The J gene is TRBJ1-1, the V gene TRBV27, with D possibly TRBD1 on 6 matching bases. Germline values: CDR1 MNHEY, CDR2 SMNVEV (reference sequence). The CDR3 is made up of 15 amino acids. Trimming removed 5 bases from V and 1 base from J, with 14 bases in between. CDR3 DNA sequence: TGTGCCAGCAGTCCGTACCCGACAGGGAACACTGAAGCTTTCTTT. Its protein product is CASSPYPTGNTEAFF.

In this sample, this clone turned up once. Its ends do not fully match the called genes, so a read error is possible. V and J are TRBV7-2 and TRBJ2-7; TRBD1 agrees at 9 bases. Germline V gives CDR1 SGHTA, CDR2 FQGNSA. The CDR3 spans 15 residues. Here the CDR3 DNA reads TGTGCCAGCGGCTTAGTCTGGACAGGGGACTACGAGCAGTACTTC. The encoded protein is CASGLVWTGDYEQYF.

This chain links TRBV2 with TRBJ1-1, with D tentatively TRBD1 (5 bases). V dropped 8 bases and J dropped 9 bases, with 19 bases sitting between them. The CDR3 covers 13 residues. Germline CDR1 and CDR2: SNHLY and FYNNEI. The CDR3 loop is CASFQALADKAFF. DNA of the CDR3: TGTGCCAGCTTCCAGGCGCTGGCGGACAAAGCTTTCTTT. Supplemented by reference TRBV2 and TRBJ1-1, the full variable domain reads EPEVTQTPSHQVTQMGQEVILRCVPISNHLYFYWYRQILGQKVEFLVSFYNNEISEKSEIFDDQFSVERPDGSNFTLKIRSTKLEDSAMYFCASFQALADKAFFGQGTRLTVV.

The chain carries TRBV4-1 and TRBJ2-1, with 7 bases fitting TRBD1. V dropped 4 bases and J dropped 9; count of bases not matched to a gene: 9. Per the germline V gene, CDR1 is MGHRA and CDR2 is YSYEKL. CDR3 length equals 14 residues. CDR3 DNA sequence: TGCGCCAGCAGCCCCATACTGACAGGGAGTGAGCAGTTCTTC. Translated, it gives CASSPILTGSEQFF.

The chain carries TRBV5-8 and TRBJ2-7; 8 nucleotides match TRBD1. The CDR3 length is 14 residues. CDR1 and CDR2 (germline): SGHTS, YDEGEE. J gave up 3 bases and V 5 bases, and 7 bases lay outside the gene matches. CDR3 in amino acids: CASSLTGGFYEQYF. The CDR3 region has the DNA TGTGCCAGCAGTTTAACAGGGGGTTTCTACGAGCAGTACTTC.

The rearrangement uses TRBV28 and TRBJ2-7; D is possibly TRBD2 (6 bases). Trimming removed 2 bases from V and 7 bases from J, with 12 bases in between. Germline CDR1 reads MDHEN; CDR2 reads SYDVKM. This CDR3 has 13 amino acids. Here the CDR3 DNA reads TGTGCCAGCAGTTTACTTCAGGCGGGGGAGCAGTACTTC. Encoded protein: CASSLLQAGEQYF.

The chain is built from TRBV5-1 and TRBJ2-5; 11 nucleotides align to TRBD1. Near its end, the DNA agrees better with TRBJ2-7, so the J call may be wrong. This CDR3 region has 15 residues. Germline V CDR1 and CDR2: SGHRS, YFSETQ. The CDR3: CASSYGDRGLYEQYF. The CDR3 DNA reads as TGCGCCAGCAGCTACGGGGACAGGGGGTTGTACGAGCAGTACTTC.

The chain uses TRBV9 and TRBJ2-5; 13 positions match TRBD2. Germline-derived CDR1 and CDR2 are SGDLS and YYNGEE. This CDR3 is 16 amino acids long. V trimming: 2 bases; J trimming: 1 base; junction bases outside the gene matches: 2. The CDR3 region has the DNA TGTGCCAGCAGCGTGGGGACTAGCGGGACCCAAGAGACCCAGTACTTC. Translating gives CASSVGTSGTQETQYF. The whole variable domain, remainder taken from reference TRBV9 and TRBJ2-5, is DSGVTQTPKHLITATGQRVTLRCSPRSGDLSVYWYQQSLDQGLQFLIQYYNGEERAKGNILERFSAQQFPDLHSELNLSSLELGDSALYFCASSVGTSGTQETQYFGPGTRLLVL.

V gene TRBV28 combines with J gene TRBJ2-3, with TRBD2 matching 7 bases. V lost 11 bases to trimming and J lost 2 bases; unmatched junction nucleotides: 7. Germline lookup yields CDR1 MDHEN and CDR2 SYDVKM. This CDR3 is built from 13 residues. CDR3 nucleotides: TGTGCCGTACCTAGCGGTGCCACAGATACGCAGTATTTT. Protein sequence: CAVPSGATDTQYF. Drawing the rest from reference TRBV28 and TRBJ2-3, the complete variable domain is DVKVTQSSRYLVKRTGEKVFLECVQDMDHENMFWYRQDPGLGLRLIYFSYDVKMKEKGDIPEGYSVSREKKERFSLILESASTNQTSMYLCAVPSGATDTQYFGPGTRLTVL.